The T cell receptor beta chain under discussion was sequenced for a study of early T cells in non-severe SARS-CoV-2 infection. Study information: Sequenced bulk RNA came from whole blood that was unsorted, and chains were unpaired.

This clonotype was seen a handful of times. TCRdb redid the calling of the 5' RACE reads with MiXCR, one entry per CDR3 protein. The sample yields about 26,000 distinct CDR3 sequences, approximately 4.1% seen once. With V trimmed by 4 bases and J by 2 bases, 6 bases remained unmatched. This CDR3 has 15 amino acids. Germline V gives CDR1 LGHNA, CDR2 YNFKEQ. The chain is built from TRBV4-2 and TRBJ2-5; 8 nucleotides align to TRBD1. Sequenced material: whole blood. The clonotype was recovered from an adult who was a healthcare worker with PCR-confirmed SARS-CoV-2 infection or an uninfected control (not recorded which). This CDR3 is CASSPGGQAQETQYF. The CDR3 nucleotides read TGTGCCAGCAGCCCAGGGGGACAGGCGCAAGAGACCCAGTACTTC.